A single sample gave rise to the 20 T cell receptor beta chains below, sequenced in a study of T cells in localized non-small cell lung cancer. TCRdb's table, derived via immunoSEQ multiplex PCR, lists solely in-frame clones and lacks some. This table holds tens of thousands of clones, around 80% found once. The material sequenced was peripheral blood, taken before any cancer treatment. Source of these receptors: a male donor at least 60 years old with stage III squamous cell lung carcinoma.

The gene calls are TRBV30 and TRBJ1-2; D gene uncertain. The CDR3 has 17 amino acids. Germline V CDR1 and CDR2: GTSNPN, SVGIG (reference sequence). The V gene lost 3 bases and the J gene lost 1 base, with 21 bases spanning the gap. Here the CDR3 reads CAWSHIWSPGDNYGYTF. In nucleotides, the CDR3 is TGTGCCTGGAGCCATATCTGGAGTCCCGGAGATAACTATGGCTACACCTTC.

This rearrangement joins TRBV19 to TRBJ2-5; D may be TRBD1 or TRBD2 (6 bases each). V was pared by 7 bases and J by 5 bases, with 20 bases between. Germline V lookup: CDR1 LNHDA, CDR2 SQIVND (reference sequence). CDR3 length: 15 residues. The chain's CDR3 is CASKGGHRVGETQYF. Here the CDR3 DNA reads TGTGCCAGTAAGGGGGGTCACAGGGTAGGCGAGACCCAGTACTTC.

The DNA for the CDR3 is TGTGCCTGGAGTGTGCCCCAGATGGGGCAGCCCCAGCATTTT. Its protein product is CAWSVPQMGQPQHF. V usage is TRBV30 and J usage is TRBJ1-5, with D hard to call. V lost 0 bases, J lost 7 bases, and 13 bases lay in between. This CDR3 has 14 residues. Per germline, CDR1 GTSNPN and CDR2 SVGIG (reference sequence). The complete variable domain, with remaining parts taken from reference TRBV30 and TRBJ1-5, reads SQTIHQWPATLVQPVGSPLSLECTVEGTSNPNLYWYRQAAGRGLQLLFYSVGIGQISSEVPQNLSASRPQDRQFILSSKKLLLSDSGFYLCAWSVPQMGQPQHFGDGTRLSIL.

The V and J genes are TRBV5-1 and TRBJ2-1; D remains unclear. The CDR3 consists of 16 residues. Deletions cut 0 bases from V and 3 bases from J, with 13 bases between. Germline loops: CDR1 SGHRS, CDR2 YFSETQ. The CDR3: CASSLAFRVSYNEQFF. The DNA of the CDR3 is TGCGCCAGCAGCTTGGCCTTCCGGGTTAGCTACAATGAGCAGTTCTTC. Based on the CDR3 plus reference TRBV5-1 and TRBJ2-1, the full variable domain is KAGVTQTPRYLIKTRGQQVTLSCSPISGHRSVSWYQQTPGQGLQFLFEYFSETQRNKGNFPGRFSGRQFSNSRSEMNVSTLELGDSALYLCASSLAFRVSYNEQFFGPGTRLTVL.

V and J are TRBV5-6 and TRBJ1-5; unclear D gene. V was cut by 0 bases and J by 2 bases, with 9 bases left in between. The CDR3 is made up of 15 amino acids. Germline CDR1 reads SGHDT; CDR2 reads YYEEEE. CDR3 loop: CASSLGIRGNQPQHF. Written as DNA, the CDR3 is TGTGCCAGCAGCTTGGGGATTAGGGGCAATCAGCCCCAGCATTTT.

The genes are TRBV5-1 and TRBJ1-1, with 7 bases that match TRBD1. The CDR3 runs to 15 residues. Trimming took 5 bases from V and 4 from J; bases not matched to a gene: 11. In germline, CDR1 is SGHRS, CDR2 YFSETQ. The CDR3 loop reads CASSWATGVFTEAFF. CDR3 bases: TGCGCCAGCAGTTGGGCTACAGGGGTCTTCACTGAAGCTTTCTTT.

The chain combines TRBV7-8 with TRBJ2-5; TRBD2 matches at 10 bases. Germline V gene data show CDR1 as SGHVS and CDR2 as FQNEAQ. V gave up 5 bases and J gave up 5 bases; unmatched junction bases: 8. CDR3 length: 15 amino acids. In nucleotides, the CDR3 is TGTGCCAGCAGCGCATCTAGCGGGAGCAGTGAGACCCAGTACTTC. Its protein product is CASSASSGSSETQYF.

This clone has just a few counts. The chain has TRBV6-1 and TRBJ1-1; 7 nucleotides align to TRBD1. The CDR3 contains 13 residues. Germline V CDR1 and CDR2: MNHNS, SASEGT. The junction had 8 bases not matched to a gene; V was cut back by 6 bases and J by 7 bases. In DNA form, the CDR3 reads TGTGCCAGCAGAAGGACAGGACCATATGAAGCTTTCTTT. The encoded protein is CASRRTGPYEAFF.

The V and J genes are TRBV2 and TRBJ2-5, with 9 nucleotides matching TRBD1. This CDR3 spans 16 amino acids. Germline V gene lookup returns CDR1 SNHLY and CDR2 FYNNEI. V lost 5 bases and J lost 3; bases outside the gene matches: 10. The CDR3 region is CASSHRTGVGKETQYF. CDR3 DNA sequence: TGTGCCAGCAGTCACCGGACAGGGGTCGGGAAAGAGACCCAGTACTTC.

The CDR3 sequence is CASSYFGAGGTEAFF. The CDR3 nucleotides read TGTGCCAGCAGTTACTTTGGGGCAGGGGGTACTGAAGCTTTCTTT. The rearrangement uses TRBV6-5 and TRBJ1-1; 7 bases are a match to TRBD1. The CDR3 has 15 amino acids. Germline V gives CDR1 MNHEY, CDR2 SVGAGI. V shed 1 base, J shed 5 bases, and the junction held 7 bases outside the gene matches.

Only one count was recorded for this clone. CDR3 loop: CASSLRPSGRGTDTQYF. The CDR3 DNA reads as TGTGCCAGCAGCTTAAGGCCTAGCGGGAGGGGCACAGATACGCAGTATTTT. The rearrangement uses TRBV7-9 and TRBJ2-3; 12 positions agree with TRBD2. CDR3 length equals 17 residues. V was pared by 2 bases and J by 1 base, with 4 bases of the junction left unmatched. The V gene's germline CDR1 is SEHNR and CDR2 FQNEAQ (reference sequence).

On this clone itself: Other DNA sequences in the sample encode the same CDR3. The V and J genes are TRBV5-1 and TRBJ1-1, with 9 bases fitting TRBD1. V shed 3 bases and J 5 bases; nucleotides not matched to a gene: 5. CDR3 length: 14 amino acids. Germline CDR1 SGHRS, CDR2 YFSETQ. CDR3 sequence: CASSSQGANTEAFF. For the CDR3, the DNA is TGCGCCAGCAGCTCACAGGGGGCGAATACTGAAGCTTTCTTT.

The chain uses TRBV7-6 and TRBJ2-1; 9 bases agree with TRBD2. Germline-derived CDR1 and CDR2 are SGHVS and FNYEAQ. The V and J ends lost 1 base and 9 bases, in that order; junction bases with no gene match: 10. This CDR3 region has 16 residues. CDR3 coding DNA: TGTGCCAGCAGCTTAGGAAGTGGCGGGGGGGCGAGTGAGCAGTTCTTC. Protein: CASSLGSGGGASEQFF. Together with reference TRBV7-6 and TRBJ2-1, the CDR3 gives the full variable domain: GAGVSQSPRYKVTKRGQDVALRCDPISGHVSLYWYRQALGQGPEFLTYFNYEAQQDKSGLPNDRFSAERPEGSISTLTIQRTEQRDSAMYRCASSLGSGGGASEQFFGPGTRLTVL.

The CDR3 sequence is CASSPAGANTEAFF. The CDR3 bases are TGTGCCAGCAGCCCCGCCGGGGCGAACACTGAAGCTTTCTTT. This chain connects TRBV14 to TRBJ1-1; D might be TRBD1 (5 bases). CDR1 SGHDN and CDR2 FVKESK come from the germline V gene. The CDR3 length is 14 residues. The V end lost 4 bases, the J end lost 1 base, and 10 bases lay between the germline ends.

CDR3 amino acids: CSAKDGNTEAFF. The CDR3 DNA follows: TGCAGCGCCAAGGACGGGAACACTGAAGCTTTCTTT. This rearrangement joins TRBV29-1 to TRBJ1-1; D uncertain. V dropped 7 bases and J dropped 1 base, with 10 bases sitting between them. Germline V gene sequence: CDR1 SQVTM, CDR2 ANQGSEA. This CDR3 comprises 12 residues. Combining the CDR3 with reference TRBV29-1 and TRBJ1-1 gives the whole variable domain SAVISQKPSRDICQRGTSLTIQCQVDSQVTMMFWYRQQPGQSLTLIATANQGSEATYESGFVIDKFPISRPNLTFSTLTVSNMSPEDSSIYLCSAKDGNTEAFFGQGTRLTVV.

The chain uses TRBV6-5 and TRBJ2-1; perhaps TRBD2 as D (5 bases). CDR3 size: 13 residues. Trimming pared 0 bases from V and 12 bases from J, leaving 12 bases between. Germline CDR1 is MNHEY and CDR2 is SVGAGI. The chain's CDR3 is CASSYSLAGWQFF. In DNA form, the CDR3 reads TGTGCCAGCAGTTACTCCCTAGCCGGGTGGCAGTTCTTC.

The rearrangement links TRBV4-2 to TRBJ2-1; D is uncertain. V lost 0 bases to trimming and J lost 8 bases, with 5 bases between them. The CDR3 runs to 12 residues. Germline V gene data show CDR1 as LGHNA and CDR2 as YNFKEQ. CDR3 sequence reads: CASSQDGDEQFF. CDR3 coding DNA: TGTGCCAGCAGCCAAGATGGCGATGAGCAGTTCTTC.

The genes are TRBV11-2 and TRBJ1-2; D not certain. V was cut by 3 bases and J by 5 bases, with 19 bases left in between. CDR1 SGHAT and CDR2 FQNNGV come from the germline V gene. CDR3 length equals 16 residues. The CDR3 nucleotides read TGTGCCAGCAGCTTGACCCCCTCCCCTCCAGAATATGGCTACACCTTC. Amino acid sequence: CASSLTPSPPEYGYTF.

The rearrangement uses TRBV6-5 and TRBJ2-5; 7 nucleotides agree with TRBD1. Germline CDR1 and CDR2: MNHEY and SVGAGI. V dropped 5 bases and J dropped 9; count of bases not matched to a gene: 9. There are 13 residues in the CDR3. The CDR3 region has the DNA TGTGCCAGCAGTAGGGACAGCCTGGGGTCCCAGTACTTC. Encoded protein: CASSRDSLGSQYF.

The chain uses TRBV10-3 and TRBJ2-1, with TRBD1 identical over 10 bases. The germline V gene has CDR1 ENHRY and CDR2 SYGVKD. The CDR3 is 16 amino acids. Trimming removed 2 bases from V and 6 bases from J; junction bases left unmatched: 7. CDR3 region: CAISEPGTGDRNEQFF. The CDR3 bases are TGTGCCATCAGTGAGCCCGGGACAGGGGATCGCAATGAGCAGTTCTTC.